The entry below gives a single T cell receptor beta chain sequence along with its context. Its antigen remains unknown. The data stem from a study of T cells in Graves' hyperthyroidism and ophthalmopathy. With a duration under 2 months, the hyperthyroidism was newly diagnosed in patients aged 18 to 65. Diagnoses were established using clinical symptoms, serum thyroxine and TRAb, thyroid ultrasound and orbital computed tomography. Study-wide findings and caveats: Researchers report that a 13 V-J model separated ophthalmopathy from stable hyperthyroidism.

The CDR3 totals 18 residues. V was clipped by 4 bases and J by 1 base; unmatched bases: 13. Looked up from germline, CDR1 is SGHDT and CDR2 is YYEEEE. TCR beta CDR3 regions were amplified from RNA transcripts. Initially, a first-round RT-PCR of the TCR CDR3 employed the HTBI primer set. TCRdb re-called the multiplex PCR reads through MiXCR, storing one row per CDR3 protein. The table has roughly 660,000 distinct CDR3 sequences, 17% seen once. The source is a man aged 50-60 years with Graves' hyperthyroidism. The material sequenced was blood. The chain combines TRBV5-6 with TRBJ2-7, with TRBD2 matching 11 bases. CDR3 region: CASSPGLADFVLSYEQYF. Written as DNA, the CDR3 is TGTGCCAGCAGCCCGGGACTAGCGGACTTTGTTTTATCCTACGAGCAGTACTTC.